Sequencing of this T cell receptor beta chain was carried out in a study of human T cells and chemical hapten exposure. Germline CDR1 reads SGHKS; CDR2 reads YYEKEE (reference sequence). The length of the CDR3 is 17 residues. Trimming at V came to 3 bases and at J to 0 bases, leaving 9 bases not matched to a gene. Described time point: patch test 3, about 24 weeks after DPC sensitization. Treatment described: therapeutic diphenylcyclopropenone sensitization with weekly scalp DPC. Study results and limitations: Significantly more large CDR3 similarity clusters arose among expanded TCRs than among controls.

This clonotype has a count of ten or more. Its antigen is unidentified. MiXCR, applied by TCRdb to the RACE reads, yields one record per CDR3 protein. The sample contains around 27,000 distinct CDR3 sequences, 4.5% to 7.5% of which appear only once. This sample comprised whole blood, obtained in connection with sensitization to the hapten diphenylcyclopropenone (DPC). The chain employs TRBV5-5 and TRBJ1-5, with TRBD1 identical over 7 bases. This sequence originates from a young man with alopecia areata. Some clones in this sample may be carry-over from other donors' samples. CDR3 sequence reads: CASSSNDRAYSNQPQHF. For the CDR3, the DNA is TGTGCCAGCAGCTCCAACGACAGGGCTTATAGCAATCAGCCCCAGCATTTT.